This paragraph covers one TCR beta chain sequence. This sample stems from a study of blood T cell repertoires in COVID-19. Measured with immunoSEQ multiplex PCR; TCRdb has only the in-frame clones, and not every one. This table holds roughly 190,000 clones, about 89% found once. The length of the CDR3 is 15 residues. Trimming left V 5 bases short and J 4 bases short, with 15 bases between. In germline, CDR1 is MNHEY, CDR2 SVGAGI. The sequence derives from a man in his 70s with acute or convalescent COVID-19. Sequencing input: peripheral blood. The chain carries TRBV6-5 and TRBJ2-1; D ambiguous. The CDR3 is CASSNTRAFYNEQFF. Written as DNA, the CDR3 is TGTGCCAGCAGTAATACTCGAGCCTTTTACAATGAGCAGTTCTTC.